Listed here are 11 T cell receptor beta chains from one sample, sequenced in a study of neurological immune-mediated disorders (dated by TCRdb to about 2019). Libraries were built with 5' RACE. The sequencing machine was an Illumina HiSeq 2500. TCRdb reprocessing: public reads trimmed at Q25 with fastp, clones called with MiXCR, in-frame beta chains kept. Rows with a matching CDR3 protein are joined into one entry that keeps the most common DNA and genes. The sample includes about 33,000 distinct CDR3 sequences, with approximately 1.5% observed a single time. The ten largest clonotypes hold around a tenth of the sample. Sequenced sample: PBMCs. These receptors were obtained from a woman aged 25 to 45 with multiple sclerosis.

Ten or more counts support this clonotype. The chain links TRBV10-3 to TRBJ2-2; TRBD1 is a possible D gene (6 bases). Trimming shortened V by 3 bases and J by 6 bases, and 11 bases separated the two germline ends. The CDR3 loop spans 14 amino acids. From germline, CDR1 is ENHRY and CDR2 SYGVKD. For the CDR3, the DNA is TGTGCCATCAGTGAACGACAGGAATCCGGGGAGCTGTTTTTT. Amino acid sequence: CAISERQESGELFF.

This clonotype was detected ten times or more. The chain employs TRBV15 and TRBJ2-7; D not resolved. V was trimmed by 4 bases and J by 0 bases, leaving 13 bases between them. The germline CDR1 and CDR2 sequences are LNHNV and YYDKDF (reference sequence). The CDR3 loop spans 15 amino acids. CDR3 DNA: TGTGCCACCAGCATGGGCACAAGGAGCTCCTACGAGCAGTACTTC. Its protein product is CATSMGTRSSYEQYF.

This clonotype was recorded many times. J is TRBJ2-5 and V is TRBV7-2; 10 bases fit TRBD1. The CDR3 loop spans 17 amino acids. The V gene end was trimmed by 0 bases and the J gene end by 5 bases; junction bases not matched to a gene: 9. Germline assignment: CDR1 SGHTA and CDR2 FQGNSA. For the CDR3, the DNA is TGTGCCAGCAGCTTAGCCGGAGGGACAGGGGTTGGGGAGACCCAGTACTTC. Translation: CASSLAGGTGVGETQYF.

Ten or more counts support this clonotype. The rearrangement uses TRBV7-6 and TRBJ2-5; D ambiguous. Trimming took 5 bases from V and 0 from J, leaving 10 bases between them. Germline V gives CDR1 SGHVS, CDR2 FNYEAQ. This CDR3 has 14 residues. The CDR3 spells CASSQPRNQETQYF. The CDR3 DNA reads TGTGCCAGCAGCCAACCTCGAAACCAAGAGACCCAGTACTTC.

This clonotype was counted many times. The chain uses TRBV12-3 or TRBV12-4 and TRBJ1-2; D unresolved. This CDR3 region has 12 residues. Trimming cost V 3 bases and J 2 bases, with 4 bases left between them. The CDR3: CASSFGNYGYTF. The DNA of the CDR3 is TGTGCCAGCAGTTTTGGAAACTATGGCTACACCTTC.

This clonotype was observed at least ten times. The chain uses TRBV29-1 and TRBJ2-3; no clear D gene. CDR1 is SQVTM and CDR2 is ANQGSEA in the germline V gene. Trimming stripped 5 bases from V and 0 bases from J, with 6 bases between. The length of the CDR3 is 12 residues. CDR3 DNA: TGCAGCGTTACGAGTAGCACAGATACGCAGTATTTT. It encodes CSVTSSTDTQYF.

This clonotype has a count of ten or more. The J gene is TRBJ2-1, the V gene TRBV7-2; D not certain. This CDR3 spans 13 amino acids. Germline CDR1 SGHTA, CDR2 FQGNSA. V was cut by 5 bases and J by 6 bases, with 11 bases left in between. The CDR3 nucleotides read TGTGCCAGCAGCACCACCTTTTCCAATGAGCAGTTCTTC. Its protein is CASSTTFSNEQFF.

This clonotype showed up many times. The chain is built from TRBV7-2 and TRBJ2-2; 8 nucleotides align to TRBD2. This CDR3 has 15 amino acids. The junction had 12 bases not matched to a gene; V was cut back by 8 bases and J by 7 bases. The germline V gene has CDR1 SGHTA and CDR2 FQGNSA. The CDR3 bases are TGTGCCAGCCGGAGCGGGGGCCCAGTTGGCGGGGAGCTGTTTTTT. Protein sequence: CASRSGGPVGGELFF.

This clonotype was found many times. The J gene is TRBJ2-3, the V gene TRBV24-1; D not certain. In germline, CDR1 is KGHDR, CDR2 SFDVKD. The CDR3 covers 14 residues. The V and J ends lost 2 bases and 5 bases respectively, with 10 bases between them. The CDR3: CATSDSGSKDTQYF. The DNA for the CDR3 is TGTGCCACCAGTGATTCGGGTTCGAAAGATACGCAGTATTTT.

V gene TRBV7-3 combines with J gene TRBJ2-3; D may be TRBD2 (6 bases). V was trimmed by 6 bases and J by 3 bases, leaving 16 bases between them. Germline-derived CDR1 and CDR2 are SGHTA and FQGTGA. This CDR3 is 15 amino acids long. The CDR3 is CASSAGTGTTDTQYF. CDR3 nucleotides: TGTGCCAGCAGTGCCGGGACTGGAACGACAGATACGCAGTATTTT.

This clonotype was seen at least ten times. This chain links TRBV20-1 with TRBJ1-2, with 9 bases identical to TRBD1. Germline V gene lookup returns CDR1 DFQATT and CDR2 SNEGSKA (reference sequence). The length of the CDR3 is 15 residues. Trimming at V came to 3 bases and at J to 2 bases, leaving 7 bases not matched to a gene. CDR3 sequence (DNA): TGCAGTGCTAGGCACTCGGGACAGGGAAACTATGGCTACACCTTC. Translation: CSARHSGQGNYGYTF.